Below, 3 T cell receptor beta chains from the same sample are listed, as sequenced in a study of blood T cell repertoires in COVID-19. Using immunoSEQ multiplex PCR, the repertoire was profiled, and TCRdb retains in-frame clones only, with some absent. In the table there are 200,000 to 250,000 clones, about four fifths of which are singletons. Specimen: PBMCs or T cells enriched from blood (not recorded which). The receptors were gathered from a man aged 55 to 70 who had recovered from COVID-19.

This chain links TRBV19 with TRBJ2-7; no reliable D call. The CDR3 sequence is 13 residues long. V was pared by 3 bases and J by 1 base, with 7 bases between. Germline CDR1 reads LNHDA; CDR2 reads SQIVND (reference sequence). This CDR3 reads CASSMWPSYEQYF. CDR3 sequence (DNA): TGTGCCAGTAGTATGTGGCCGTCCTACGAGCAGTACTTC.

There are a few counts of this clone. The chain recombines TRBV7-3 with TRBJ1-1, with a weak D call TRBD1 (5 bases). Between the trimmed V and J ends, which lost 5 bases and 3 bases, there was a span of 16 bases. This CDR3 spans 15 amino acids. Germline CDR1 SGHTA, CDR2 FQGTGA. In DNA form, the CDR3 reads TGTGCCAGCAGCCCCGGACATACCTCGGACACTGAAGCTTTCTTT. This codes for CASSPGHTSDTEAFF.

The chain carries TRBV5-1 and TRBJ2-5, with TRBD1 matching 8 bases. The J segment lost 4 bases and the V segment lost 4 bases, leaving 9 bases of the junction unmatched. CDR3 length: 15 residues. Germline V gene lookup returns CDR1 SGHRS and CDR2 YFSETQ. The CDR3 coding sequence is TGCGCCAGCAGCCCGACAGGGGAAGCCCGAGAGACCCAGTACTTC. Encoded protein: CASSPTGEARETQYF.